This T cell receptor (beta chain) was sequenced during a study of OX40 agonist ivuxolimab in advanced cancers. The CDR3 loop spans 15 amino acids. With 0 bases removed from V and 7 bases from J, the gap between germline ends came to 13 bases. Germline V gene data show CDR1 as MGHRA and CDR2 as YSYEKL. TCRdb's copy holds only in-frame clones and misses some; the assay was immunoSEQ multiplex PCR. The sample records 50,000 to 65,000 clones, over 75% being singletons. The specimen comprised CD4+ or CD8+ T cells sorted from blood, sampled in a trial of the OX40 agonist ivuxolimab. The chain couples TRBV4-1 to TRBJ1-5, with D possibly matching TRBD1 (6 bases). The TCR sequence derives from an adult with an advanced solid tumor such as melanoma, head and neck, liver or kidney cancer. Here the CDR3 reads CASSQEGTRGQPQHF. The CDR3 bases are TGCGCCAGCAGCCAAGAAGGGACAAGGGGGCAGCCCCAGCATTTT.